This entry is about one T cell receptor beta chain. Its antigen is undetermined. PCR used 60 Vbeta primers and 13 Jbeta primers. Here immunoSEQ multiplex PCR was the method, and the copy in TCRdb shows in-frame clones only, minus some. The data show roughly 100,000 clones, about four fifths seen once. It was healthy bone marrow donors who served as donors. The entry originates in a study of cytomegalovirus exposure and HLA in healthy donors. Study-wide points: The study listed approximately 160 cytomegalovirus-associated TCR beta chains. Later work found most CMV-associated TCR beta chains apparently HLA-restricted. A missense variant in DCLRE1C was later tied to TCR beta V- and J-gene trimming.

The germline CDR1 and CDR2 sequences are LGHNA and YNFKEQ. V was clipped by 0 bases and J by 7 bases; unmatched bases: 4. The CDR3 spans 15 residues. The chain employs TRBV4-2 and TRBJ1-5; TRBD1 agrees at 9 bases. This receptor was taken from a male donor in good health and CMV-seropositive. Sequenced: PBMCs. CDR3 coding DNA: TGTGCCAGCAGCCAAGAACAGGGGGCTCTGCAGCCCCAGCATTTT. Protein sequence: CASSQEQGALQPQHF.